Listed here are 24 T cell receptor beta chains from one sample, sequenced in a study of blood T cell repertoires in COVID-19. The data were produced by immunoSEQ multiplex PCR, yet TCRdb's version contains in-frame clones alone and is incomplete. Of about 200,000 clones listed, about 88% were seen once; the top ten hold 5% to 6.5%. Sequencing was performed on peripheral blood. Every receptor here comes from a man aged 35 to 55 with active or convalescent COVID-19.

The chain has TRBV19 and TRBJ2-7; D perhaps matches TRBD2 (6 bases). This CDR3 is built from 16 residues. Germline lookup yields CDR1 LNHDA and CDR2 SQIVND (reference sequence). Deletions cut 0 bases from V and 5 bases from J, with 17 bases between. The DNA for the CDR3 is TGTGCCAGTAGTATAGATCGCTCGGGAGTCAACCACGAGCAGTACTTC. Residues: CASSIDRSGVNHEQYF.

V is TRBV15 and J is TRBJ1-5; D gene ambiguous. Per germline, CDR1 LNHNV and CDR2 YYDKDF (reference sequence). Between the trimmed V and J ends, which lost 4 bases and 1 base, there was a span of 8 bases. The CDR3 has 14 amino acids. The CDR3 nucleotides are TGTGCCACCAGCACAAGCGAGAGCAATCAGCCCCAGCATTTT. Residues: CATSTSESNQPQHF.

The chain uses TRBV21-1 and TRBJ2-3; the table's D call of TRBD1 was not tested on the DNA. TRBV21-1 is termed a pseudogene. CDR3 length equals 20 residues. Here the CDR3 reads CASSKEGGTGGEEGTDTQYF. The CDR3 bases are TGTGCCAGCAGCAAAGAGGGTGGTACAGGGGGGGAAGAAGGCACAGATACGCAGTATTTT.

This chain connects TRBV3-1 (or the pseudogene TRBV3-2) to TRBJ2-7; TRBD2 matches 12 bases. Germline CDR1 reads LGHDT; CDR2 reads YNNKEL (reference sequence). This CDR3 contains 18 residues. Losses at the gene ends were 3 bases for V and 3 bases for J; bases not matched to a gene: 12. The CDR3 loop is CASSQQPPTSGGNYEQYF. The CDR3 DNA follows: TGTGCCAGCAGCCAGCAACCTCCCACTAGCGGGGGGAACTACGAGCAGTACTTC.

The chain recombines TRBV29-1 with TRBJ1-1, with 7 bases aligning to TRBD1. Trimming removed 6 bases from V and 3 bases from J; junction bases left unmatched: 4. Germline V gene data show CDR1 as SQVTM and CDR2 as ANQGSEA. This CDR3 contains 12 residues. The CDR3 here is CSVAQGDTEAFF. In nucleotides, the CDR3 is TGCAGCGTCGCTCAGGGGGACACTGAAGCTTTCTTT. Filled out from reference TRBV29-1 and TRBJ1-1, the complete variable domain reads SAVISQKPSRDICQRGTSLTIQCQVDSQVTMMFWYRQQPGQSLTLIATANQGSEATYESGFVIDKFPISRPNLTFSTLTVSNMSPEDSSIYLCSVAQGDTEAFFGQGTRLTVV.

This chain joins TRBV11-2 and TRBJ1-1; the match to TRBD1 covers 11 bases. This CDR3 has 16 residues. Losses at the gene ends were 3 bases for V and 1 base for J; bases not matched to a gene: 4. Germline V lookup: CDR1 SGHAT, CDR2 FQNNGV. CDR3 DNA sequence: TGTGCCAGCAGCTTGGGGACAGGGGGAGAGAACACTGAAGCTTTCTTT. As protein: CASSLGTGGENTEAFF.

The chain links TRBV4-3 to TRBJ1-4; weak D call: TRBD1 (5 bases). Trimming took off 4 bases at V and 3 bases at J, with 15 bases between the two ends. The germline gives CDR1 LGHNA, CDR2 YSLEER. CDR3 length: 16 amino acids. The CDR3 is CASSPQPAGSNEKLFF. In DNA form, the CDR3 reads TGCGCCAGCAGCCCTCAACCGGCAGGGTCTAATGAAAAACTGTTTTTT.

V gene TRBV5-1 combines with J gene TRBJ1-6; TRBD1 matches at 7 bases. CDR1 is SGHRS and CDR2 is YFSETQ in the germline V gene. Unmatched junction bases numbered 3, after V lost 0 bases and J lost 0 bases. The CDR3 loop spans 17 amino acids. Here the CDR3 reads CASSLGTGSSYNSPLHF. For the CDR3, the DNA is TGCGCCAGCAGCTTGGGGACAGGTAGCTCCTATAATTCACCCCTCCACTTT.

Only a few counts were recorded for this clone. The chain is built from TRBV11-2 and TRBJ1-2, with TRBD1 matching over 7 bases. J gave up 8 bases and V 5 bases, and 11 bases lay outside the gene matches. The CDR3 has 14 residues. Per germline, CDR1 SGHAT and CDR2 FQNNGV. The CDR3 sequence: CASSQSNRGGGYTF. As DNA, the CDR3 is TGTGCCAGCAGCCAGTCAAACAGGGGCGGCGGCTACACCTTC.

The chain recombines TRBV7-3 with TRBJ2-1; 12 bases align to TRBD2. This CDR3 has 15 residues. J lost 5 bases, V lost 4 bases, and 3 bases had no gene match. Germline CDR1 is SGHTA and CDR2 is FQGTGA. The CDR3 reads CASSSSGGAHNEQFF. CDR3 nucleotides: TGTGCCAGCAGCTCTAGCGGGGGGGCTCACAATGAGCAGTTCTTC.

This sequence joins TRBV7-9 and TRBJ2-2; no definite D call. Trimming stripped 5 bases from V and 0 bases from J, with 7 bases between. The CDR3 loop spans 14 amino acids. Germline V gene lookup returns CDR1 SEHNR and CDR2 FQNEAQ (reference sequence). In DNA, the CDR3 is TGTGCCAGCAGCGGTTACACGAACACCGGGGAGCTGTTTTTT. It yields the protein CASSGYTNTGELFF.

In its sample, this clone was seen a few times. The chain uses TRBV27 and TRBJ1-5; the match to TRBD1 covers 10 bases. In germline, CDR1 is MNHEY, CDR2 SMNVEV (reference sequence). V lost 8 bases to trimming and J lost 5 bases; unmatched junction nucleotides: 9. This CDR3 comprises 15 residues. CDR3 loop: CASAGDRGFDQPQHF. CDR3 coding DNA: TGTGCCAGCGCTGGGGACAGGGGATTCGATCAGCCCCAGCATTTT.

This rearrangement joins TRBV7-8 to TRBJ1-5; D is possibly TRBD1 (5 bases). V was shortened by 3 bases and J by 6 bases, with 12 bases between the two germline ends. Germline V CDR1 and CDR2: SGHVS, FQNEAQ. The CDR3 covers 14 residues. In DNA, the CDR3 is TGTGCCAGCAGCTTTTCCAGGGCCCTTCAGCCCCAGCATTTT. Translated: CASSFSRALQPQHF. The entire variable domain, with the rest obtained from reference TRBV7-8 and TRBJ1-5, is as follows: GAGVSQSPRYKVAKRGQDVALRCDPISGHVSLFWYQQALGQGPEFLTYFQNEAQLDKSGLPSDRFFAERPEGSVSTLKIQRTQQEDSAVYLCASSFSRALQPQHFGDGTRLSIL.

The rearrangement joins TRBV7-3 to TRBJ2-3; TRBD2 matches at 15 bases. The germline V gene encodes CDR1 SGHTA and CDR2 FQGTGA. CDR3 size: 16 residues. Trimming took 0 bases from V and 13 from J; bases not matched to a gene: 8. The CDR3 DNA is TGTGCCAGCAGCTTAACGCCGGGACTAGCGGGGGGCCTCAAGTATTTT. This codes for CASSLTPGLAGGLKYF.

CDR3 coding DNA: TGTGCCAGCAGCAGACTAGCGGGTACTTACAATGAGCAGTTCTTC. Translation: CASSRLAGTYNEQFF. The chain uses TRBV5-4 and TRBJ2-1, with 10 bases matching TRBD2. The CDR3 covers 15 residues. Losses at the gene ends were 4 bases for V and 4 bases for J; bases not matched to a gene: 5. Looked up from germline, CDR1 is SGHNT and CDR2 is YYREEE (reference sequence).

This clone was observed a few times. The rearrangement uses TRBV28 and TRBJ1-1; the match to TRBD1 covers 9 bases. The V segment lost 5 bases and the J segment 0 bases; nucleotides outside the gene matches: 4. The CDR3 length is 15 residues. Per the germline V gene, CDR1 is MDHEN and CDR2 is SYDVKM. Here the CDR3 DNA reads TGTGCCAGCAGTATGGGACAGGGATTGAACACTGAAGCTTTCTTT. It codes for CASSMGQGLNTEAFF.

The gene calls are TRBV5-1 and TRBJ2-7, with TRBD2 matching over 8 bases. The J segment lost 4 bases and the V segment lost 4 bases, leaving 10 bases of the junction unmatched. The CDR3 runs to 15 residues. CDR1 is SGHRS and CDR2 is YFSETQ in the germline V gene. The CDR3: CASSLTVAGFYEQYF. DNA for the CDR3: TGCGCCAGCAGCCTGACTGTAGCGGGGTTTTACGAGCAGTACTTC.

The rearrangement uses TRBV4-1 and TRBJ2-5, with 12 bases lining up with TRBD2. The CDR3 is 16 amino acids. Germline assignment: CDR1 MGHRA and CDR2 YSYEKL. V lost 4 bases, J lost 5 bases, and 8 bases stayed unmatched. The CDR3 reads CASSLLPGTSGETQYF. The CDR3, as DNA: TGCGCCAGCAGCCTCCTACCCGGGACTAGCGGGGAGACCCAGTACTTC.

On this clone: Sequence at one end of the junction differs from germline and may be a read error. V and J are TRBV2 and TRBJ2-7; TRBD1 is a possible D gene (5 bases). The CDR3 runs to 10 residues. Germline values: CDR1 SNHLY, CDR2 FYNNEI. CDR3: CASLQSTETF. DNA of the CDR3: TGTGCCAGCCTCCAATCGACAGAGACCTTC.

This clone is a singleton in its sample. The V and J genes are TRBV6-1 and TRBJ2-2; D is perhaps TRBD2 (5 bases). Germline lookup yields CDR1 MNHNS and CDR2 SASEGT. V shed 2 bases and J shed 6 bases, with 16 bases lying between them. The CDR3 has 16 amino acids. The CDR3 spells CASSEKRTGGAGELFF. The CDR3 DNA reads TGTGCCAGCAGTGAAAAAAGGACTGGAGGCGCCGGGGAGCTGTTTTTT.

J is TRBJ1-2 and V is TRBV3-1 (or the pseudogene TRBV3-2), with 8 bases that match TRBD1. The CDR3 consists of 16 residues. The V and J ends lost 1 base and 4 bases, in that order; junction bases with no gene match: 8. CDR1 LGHDT and CDR2 YNNKEL come from the germline V gene (reference sequence). The CDR3 is CASSQAGTGAGYGYTF. In DNA form, the CDR3 reads TGTGCCAGCAGCCAAGCCGGGACAGGAGCTGGCTATGGCTACACCTTC.

The chain combines TRBV2 with TRBJ1-1; D unclear. CDR1 SNHLY and CDR2 FYNNEI come from the germline V gene. V lost 2 bases, J lost 4 bases, and 17 bases lay in between. The CDR3 sequence is 16 residues long. The CDR3, as DNA: TGTGCCAGCAGTGAAAACTCGGTGACTCAGTCCACTGAAGCTTTCTTT. It is translated as CASSENSVTQSTEAFF.

This chain links TRBV14 with TRBJ1-4; D is undetermined. Trimming took off 2 bases at V and 5 bases at J, with 15 bases between the two ends. There are 16 residues in the CDR3. The germline V gene has CDR1 SGHDN and CDR2 FVKESK. DNA of the CDR3: TGTGCCAGCAGCCAATTTGTTGACAAGACGAATGAAAAACTGTTTTTT. Its translation: CASSQFVDKTNEKLFF.

This clone was counted a few times. The chain couples TRBV3-1 (or the pseudogene TRBV3-2) to TRBJ1-1, with a weak D call TRBD1 (6 bases). The V and J ends lost 1 base and 4 bases respectively, with 7 bases between them. Germline V gives CDR1 LGHDT, CDR2 YNNKEL (reference sequence). The CDR3 has 13 residues. DNA for the CDR3: TGTGCCAGCAGCCAAGCAGGGGCCACTGAAGCTTTCTTT. It yields the protein CASSQAGATEAFF.